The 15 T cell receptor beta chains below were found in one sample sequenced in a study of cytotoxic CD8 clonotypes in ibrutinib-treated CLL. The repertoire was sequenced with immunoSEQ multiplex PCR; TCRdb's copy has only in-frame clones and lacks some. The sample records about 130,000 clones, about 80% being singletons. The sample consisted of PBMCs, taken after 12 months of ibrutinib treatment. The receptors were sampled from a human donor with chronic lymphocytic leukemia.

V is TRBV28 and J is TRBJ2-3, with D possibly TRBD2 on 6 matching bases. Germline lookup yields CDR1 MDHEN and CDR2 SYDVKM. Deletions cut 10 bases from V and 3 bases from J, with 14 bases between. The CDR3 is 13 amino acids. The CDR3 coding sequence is TGTGCCATCACGGCGGCGGGGACAGATACGCAGTATTTT. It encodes CAITAAGTDTQYF.

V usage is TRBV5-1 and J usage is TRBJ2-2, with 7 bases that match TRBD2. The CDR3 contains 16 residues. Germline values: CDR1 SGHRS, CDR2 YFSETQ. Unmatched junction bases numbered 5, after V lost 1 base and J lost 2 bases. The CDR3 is CASSLLASGNTGELFF. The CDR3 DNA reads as TGCGCCAGCAGCTTGTTGGCTAGCGGAAACACCGGGGAGCTGTTTTTT.

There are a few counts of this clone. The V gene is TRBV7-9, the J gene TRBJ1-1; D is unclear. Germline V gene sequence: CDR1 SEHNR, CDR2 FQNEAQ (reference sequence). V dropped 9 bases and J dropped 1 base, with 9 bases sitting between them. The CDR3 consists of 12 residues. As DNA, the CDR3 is TGTGCCAGTCAGGAATCGAACACTGAAGCTTTCTTT. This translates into CASQESNTEAFF.

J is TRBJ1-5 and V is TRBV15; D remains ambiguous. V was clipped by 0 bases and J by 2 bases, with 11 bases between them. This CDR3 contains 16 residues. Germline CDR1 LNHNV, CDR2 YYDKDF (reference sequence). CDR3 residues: CATSRDSPGRNQPQHF. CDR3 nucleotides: TGTGCCACCAGCAGAGATTCTCCTGGACGCAATCAGCCCCAGCATTTT.

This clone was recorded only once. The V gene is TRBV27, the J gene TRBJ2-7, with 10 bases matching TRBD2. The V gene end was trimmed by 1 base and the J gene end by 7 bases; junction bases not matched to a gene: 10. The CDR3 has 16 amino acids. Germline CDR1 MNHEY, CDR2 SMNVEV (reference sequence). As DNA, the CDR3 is TGTGCCAGCAGTTTATACGGAGCGGGAGGGCCGGAAGAGCAGTACTTC. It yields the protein CASSLYGAGGPEEQYF.

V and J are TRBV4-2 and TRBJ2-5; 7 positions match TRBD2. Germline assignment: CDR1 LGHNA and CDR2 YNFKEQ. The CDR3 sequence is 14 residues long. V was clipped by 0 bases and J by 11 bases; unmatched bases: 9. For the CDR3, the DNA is TGTGCCAGCAGCCAAGAAGGGCCGGGAGGTCGACAGTACTTC. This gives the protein CASSQEGPGGRQYF.

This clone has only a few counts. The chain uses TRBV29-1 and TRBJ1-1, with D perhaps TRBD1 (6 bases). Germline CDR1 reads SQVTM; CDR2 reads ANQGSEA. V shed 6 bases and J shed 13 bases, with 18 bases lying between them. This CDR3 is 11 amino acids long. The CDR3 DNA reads TGCAGCGTGGAGGGGACACGGAATGATTTCTTT. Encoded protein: CSVEGTRNDFF.

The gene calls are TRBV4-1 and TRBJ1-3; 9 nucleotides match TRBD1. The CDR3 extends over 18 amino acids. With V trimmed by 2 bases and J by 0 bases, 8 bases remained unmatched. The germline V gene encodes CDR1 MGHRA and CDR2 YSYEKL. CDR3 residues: CASSQPGTGKSSGNTIYF. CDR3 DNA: TGCGCCAGCAGCCAACCCGGGACAGGGAAAAGCTCTGGAAACACCATATATTTT.

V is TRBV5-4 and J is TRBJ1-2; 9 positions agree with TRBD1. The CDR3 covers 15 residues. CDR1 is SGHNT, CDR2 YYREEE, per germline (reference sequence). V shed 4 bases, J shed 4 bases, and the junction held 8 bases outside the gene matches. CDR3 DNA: TGTGCCAGCAGCCTAGGACAGGGGAGTGGCTATGGCTACACCTTC. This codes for CASSLGQGSGYGYTF.

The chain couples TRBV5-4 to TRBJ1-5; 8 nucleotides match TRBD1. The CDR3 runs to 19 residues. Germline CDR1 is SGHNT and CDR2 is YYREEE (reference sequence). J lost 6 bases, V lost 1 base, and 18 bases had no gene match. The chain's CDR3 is CASSLYSGTGGHPRQPQHF. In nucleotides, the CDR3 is TGTGCCAGCAGCTTGTATTCCGGGACAGGAGGCCACCCACGTCAGCCCCAGCATTTT.

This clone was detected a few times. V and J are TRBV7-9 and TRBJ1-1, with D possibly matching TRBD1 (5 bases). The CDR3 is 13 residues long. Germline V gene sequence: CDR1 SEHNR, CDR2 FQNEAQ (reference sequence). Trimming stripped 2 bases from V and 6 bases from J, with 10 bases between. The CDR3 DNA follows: TGTGCCAGCAGCTTAACGGGGGACTCTGAAGCTTTCTTT. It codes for CASSLTGDSEAFF.

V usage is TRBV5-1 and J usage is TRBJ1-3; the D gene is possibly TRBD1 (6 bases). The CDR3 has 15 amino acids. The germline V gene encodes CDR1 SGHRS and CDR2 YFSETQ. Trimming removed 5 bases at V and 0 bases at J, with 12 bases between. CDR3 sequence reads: CASRQGFLSGNTIYF. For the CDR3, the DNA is TGCGCCAGCAGACAGGGCTTCCTCTCTGGAAACACCATATATTTT.

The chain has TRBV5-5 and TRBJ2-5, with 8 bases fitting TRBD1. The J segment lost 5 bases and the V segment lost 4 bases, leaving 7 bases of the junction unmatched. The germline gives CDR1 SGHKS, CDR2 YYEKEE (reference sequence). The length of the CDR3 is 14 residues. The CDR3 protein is CASSRQGFEETQYF. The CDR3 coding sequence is TGTGCCAGCAGCAGACAGGGGTTCGAGGAGACCCAGTACTTC.

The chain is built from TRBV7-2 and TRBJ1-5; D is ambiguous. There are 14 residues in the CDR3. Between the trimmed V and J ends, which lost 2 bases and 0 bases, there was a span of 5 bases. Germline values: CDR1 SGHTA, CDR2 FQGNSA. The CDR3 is CASSLLISNQPQHF. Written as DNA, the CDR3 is TGTGCCAGCAGCTTACTCATTAGCAATCAGCCCCAGCATTTT.

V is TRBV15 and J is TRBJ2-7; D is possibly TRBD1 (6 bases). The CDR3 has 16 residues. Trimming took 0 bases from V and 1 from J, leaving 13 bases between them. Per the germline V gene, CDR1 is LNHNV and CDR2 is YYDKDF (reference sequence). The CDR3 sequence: CATSRDWGRASYEQYF. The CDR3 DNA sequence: TGTGCCACCAGCAGAGATTGGGGGCGGGCATCCTACGAGCAGTACTTC.